One T cell receptor (beta chain) is described in this entry. Its antigen is unknown. As to time point: newly diagnosed, previously untreated cHL patient sample. Comparison samples consisted of PBMCs from newly diagnosed, untreated classical Hodgkin lymphoma. This entry comes from a study of PD-1 blockade in classical Hodgkin lymphoma. The method was immunoSEQ multiplex PCR; TCRdb's version includes in-frame clones alone and lacks a portion of them. The sample shows 70,000 or so clones, over 90% of them seen only once. Germline V CDR1 and CDR2: ENHRY, SYGVKD. This CDR3 region has 16 residues. Trimming at V came to 6 bases and at J to 6 bases, leaving 13 bases not matched to a gene. Study-wide results and limits: A reduction in baseline TCR diversity was reportedly seen in newly diagnosed patients relative to healthy donors.

Source material: peripheral blood mononuclear cells (PBMCs). The rearrangement joins TRBV10-3 to TRBJ2-3, with TRBD1 matching over 9 bases. The TCR comes from a human donor with classical Hodgkin lymphoma. Here the CDR3 DNA reads TGTGCCATCAGAGATACCACCACAGGGGGCAAGGATACGCAGTATTTT. The encoded protein is CAIRDTTTGGKDTQYF.